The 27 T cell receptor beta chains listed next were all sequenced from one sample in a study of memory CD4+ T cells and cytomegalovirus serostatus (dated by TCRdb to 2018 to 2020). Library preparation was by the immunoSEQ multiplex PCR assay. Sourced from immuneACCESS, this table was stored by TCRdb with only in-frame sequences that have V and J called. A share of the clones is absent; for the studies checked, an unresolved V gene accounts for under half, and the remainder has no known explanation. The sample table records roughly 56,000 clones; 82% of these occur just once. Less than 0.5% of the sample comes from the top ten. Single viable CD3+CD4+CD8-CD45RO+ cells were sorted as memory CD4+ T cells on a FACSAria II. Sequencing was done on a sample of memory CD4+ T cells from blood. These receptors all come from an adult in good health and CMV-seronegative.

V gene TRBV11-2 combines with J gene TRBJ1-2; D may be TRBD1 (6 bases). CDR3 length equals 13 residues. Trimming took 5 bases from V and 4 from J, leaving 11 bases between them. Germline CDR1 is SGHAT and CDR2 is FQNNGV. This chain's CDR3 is CASSPGGLYGYTF. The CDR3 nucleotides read TGTGCCAGCAGCCCGGGGGGCCTCTATGGCTACACCTTC. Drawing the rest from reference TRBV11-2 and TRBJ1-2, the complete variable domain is EAGVAQSPRYKIIEKRQSVAFWCNPISGHATLYWYQQILGQGPKLLIQFQNNGVVDDSQLPKDRFSAERLKGVDSTLKIQPAKLEDSAVYLCASSPGGLYGYTFGSGTRLTVV.

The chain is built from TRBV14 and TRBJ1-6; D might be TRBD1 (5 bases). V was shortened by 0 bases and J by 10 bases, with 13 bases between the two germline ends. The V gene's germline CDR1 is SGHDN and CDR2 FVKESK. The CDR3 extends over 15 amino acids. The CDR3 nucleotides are TGTGCCAGCAGCCAAGATACCAGGGCCCGCTCACCCCTCCACTTT. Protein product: CASSQDTRARSPLHF.

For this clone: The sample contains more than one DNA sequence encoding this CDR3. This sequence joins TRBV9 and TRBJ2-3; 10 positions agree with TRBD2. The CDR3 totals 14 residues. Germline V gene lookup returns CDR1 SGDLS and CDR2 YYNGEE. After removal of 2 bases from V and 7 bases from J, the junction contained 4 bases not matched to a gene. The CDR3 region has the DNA TGTGCCAGCAGCGTTCCTAGCGGGGGAAATACGCAGTATTTT. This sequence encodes CASSVPSGGNTQYF.

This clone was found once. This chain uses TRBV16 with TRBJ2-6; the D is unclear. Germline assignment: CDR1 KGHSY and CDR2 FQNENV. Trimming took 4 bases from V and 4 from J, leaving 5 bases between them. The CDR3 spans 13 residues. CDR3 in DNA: TGTGCCAGCAGCCCCGCCGGGGCCAACGTCCTGACTTTC. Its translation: CASSPAGANVLTF.

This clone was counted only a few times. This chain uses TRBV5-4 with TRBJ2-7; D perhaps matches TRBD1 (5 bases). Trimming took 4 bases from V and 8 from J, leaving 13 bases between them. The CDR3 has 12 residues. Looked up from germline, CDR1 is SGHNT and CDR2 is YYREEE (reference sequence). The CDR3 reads CASSVNDRQQYF. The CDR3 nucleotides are TGTGCCAGCAGCGTTAATGACAGACAGCAGTACTTC.

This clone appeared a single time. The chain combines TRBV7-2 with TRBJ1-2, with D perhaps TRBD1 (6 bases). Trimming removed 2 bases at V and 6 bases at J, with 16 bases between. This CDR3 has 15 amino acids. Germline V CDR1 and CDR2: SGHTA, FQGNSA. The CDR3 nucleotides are TGTGCCAGCAGCTTACGCGGACAGCCGGGCAATGGCTACACCTTC. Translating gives CASSLRGQPGNGYTF.

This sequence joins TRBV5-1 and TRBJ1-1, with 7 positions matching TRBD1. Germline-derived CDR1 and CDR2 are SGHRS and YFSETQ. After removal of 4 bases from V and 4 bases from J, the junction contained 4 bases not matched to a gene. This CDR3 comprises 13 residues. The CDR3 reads CASSPQGGTEAFF. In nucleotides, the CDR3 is TGCGCCAGCAGCCCCCAGGGGGGCACTGAAGCTTTCTTT.

The CDR3: CASSILLTGAEAFF. CDR3 bases: TGTGCCAGCAGTATACTTTTGACGGGGGCTGAAGCTTTCTTT. The chain recombines TRBV28 with TRBJ1-1; tentatively, D is TRBD1 (5 bases). Trimming shortened V by 5 bases and J by 6 bases, and 16 bases separated the two germline ends. The germline CDR1 and CDR2 sequences are MDHEN and SYDVKM. This CDR3 spans 14 amino acids.

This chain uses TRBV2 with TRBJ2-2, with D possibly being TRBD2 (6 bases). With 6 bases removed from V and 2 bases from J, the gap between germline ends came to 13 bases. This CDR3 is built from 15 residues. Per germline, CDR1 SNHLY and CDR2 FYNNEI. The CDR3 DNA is TGTGCCAGCAGGGCGGGTAGCGGCAACACCGGGGAGCTGTTTTTT. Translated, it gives CASRAGSGNTGELFF.

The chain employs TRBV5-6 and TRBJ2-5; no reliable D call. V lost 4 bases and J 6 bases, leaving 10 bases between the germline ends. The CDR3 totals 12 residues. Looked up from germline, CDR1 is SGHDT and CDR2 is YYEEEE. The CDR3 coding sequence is TGTGCCAGCAGCCAACGGGTGAAGACCCAGTACTTC. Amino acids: CASSQRVKTQYF. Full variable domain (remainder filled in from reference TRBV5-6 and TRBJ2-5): DAGVTQSPTHLIKTRGQQVTLRCSPKSGHDTVSWYQQALGQGPQFIFQYYEEEERQRGNFPDRFSGHQFPNYSSELNVNALLLGDSALYLCASSQRVKTQYFGPGTRLLVL.

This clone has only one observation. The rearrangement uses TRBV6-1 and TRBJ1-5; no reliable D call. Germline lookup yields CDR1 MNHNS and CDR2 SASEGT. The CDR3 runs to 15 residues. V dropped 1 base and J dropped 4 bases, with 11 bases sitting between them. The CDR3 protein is CASSEGRSVNQPQHF. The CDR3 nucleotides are TGTGCCAGCAGTGAAGGGAGAAGCGTTAATCAGCCCCAGCATTTT.

CDR3: CASSPTGTSGADTQYF. The CDR3 DNA reads TGTGCCAGCAGCCCGACCGGGACTAGCGGGGCAGATACGCAGTATTTT. The chain recombines TRBV7-9 with TRBJ2-3; TRBD2 agrees at 13 bases. The CDR3 loop spans 16 amino acids. Germline loops: CDR1 SEHNR, CDR2 FQNEAQ (reference sequence). Trimming cost V 5 bases and J 4 bases; bases outside gene matches: 6.

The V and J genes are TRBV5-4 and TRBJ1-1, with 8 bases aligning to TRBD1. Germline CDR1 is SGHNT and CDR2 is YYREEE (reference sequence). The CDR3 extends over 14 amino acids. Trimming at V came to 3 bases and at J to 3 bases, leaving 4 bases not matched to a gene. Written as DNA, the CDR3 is TGTGCCAGCAGCTCTGGACAGGGTGACACTGAAGCTTTCTTT. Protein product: CASSSGQGDTEAFF.

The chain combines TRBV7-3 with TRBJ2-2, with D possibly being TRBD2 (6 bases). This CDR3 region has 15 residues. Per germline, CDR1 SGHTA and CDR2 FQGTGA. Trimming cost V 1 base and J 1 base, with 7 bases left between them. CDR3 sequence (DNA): TGTGCCAGCAGCTTAAGGCGGGGGAACACCGGGGAGCTGTTTTTT. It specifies CASSLRRGNTGELFF.

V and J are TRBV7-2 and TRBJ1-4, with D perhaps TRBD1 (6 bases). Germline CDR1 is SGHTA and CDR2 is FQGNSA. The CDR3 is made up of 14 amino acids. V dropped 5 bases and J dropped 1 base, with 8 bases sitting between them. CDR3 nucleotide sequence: TGTGCCAGCAGCCAGGGGTTAACTAATGAAAAACTGTTTTTT. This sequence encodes CASSQGLTNEKLFF.

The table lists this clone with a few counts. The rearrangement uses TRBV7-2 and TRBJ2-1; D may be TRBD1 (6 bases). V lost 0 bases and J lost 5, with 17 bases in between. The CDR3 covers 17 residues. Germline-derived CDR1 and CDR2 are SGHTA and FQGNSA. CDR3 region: CASSLAIGQGLDNEQFF. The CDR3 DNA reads TGTGCCAGCAGCTTAGCGATCGGGCAGGGGCTTGACAATGAGCAGTTCTTC.

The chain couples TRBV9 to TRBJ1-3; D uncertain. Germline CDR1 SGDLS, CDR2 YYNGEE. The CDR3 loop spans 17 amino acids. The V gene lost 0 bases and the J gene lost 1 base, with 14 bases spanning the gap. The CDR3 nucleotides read TGTGCCAGCAGCGTAGAAACCGGAAGGAGGTCTGGAAACACCATATATTTT. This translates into CASSVETGRRSGNTIYF.

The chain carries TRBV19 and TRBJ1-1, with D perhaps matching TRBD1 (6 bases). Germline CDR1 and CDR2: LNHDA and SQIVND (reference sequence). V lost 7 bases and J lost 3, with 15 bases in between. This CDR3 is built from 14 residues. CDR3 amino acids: CASTPRDKYTEAFF. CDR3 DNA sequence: TGTGCCAGTACCCCCCGGGACAAATACACTGAAGCTTTCTTT.

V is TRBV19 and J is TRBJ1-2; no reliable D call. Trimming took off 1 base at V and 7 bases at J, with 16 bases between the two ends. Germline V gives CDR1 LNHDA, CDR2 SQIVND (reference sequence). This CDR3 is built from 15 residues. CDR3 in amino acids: CASSIGAGLVRGYTF. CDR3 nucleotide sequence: TGTGCCAGTAGTATAGGAGCAGGCTTAGTGCGTGGCTACACCTTC.

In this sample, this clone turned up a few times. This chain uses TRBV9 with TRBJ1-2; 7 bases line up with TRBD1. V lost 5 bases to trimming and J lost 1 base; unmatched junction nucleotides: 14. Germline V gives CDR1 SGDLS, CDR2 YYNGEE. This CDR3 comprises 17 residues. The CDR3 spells CASSNRGVTADNYGYTF. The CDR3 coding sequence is TGTGCCAGCAGTAACAGGGGAGTAACAGCCGATAACTATGGCTACACCTTC.

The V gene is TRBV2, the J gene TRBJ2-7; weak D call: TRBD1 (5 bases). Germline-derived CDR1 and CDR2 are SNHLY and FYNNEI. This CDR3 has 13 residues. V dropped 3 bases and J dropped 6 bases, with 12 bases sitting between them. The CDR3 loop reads CASSDSGIGEQYF. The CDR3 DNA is TGTGCCAGCAGTGACTCAGGGATAGGCGAGCAGTACTTC.

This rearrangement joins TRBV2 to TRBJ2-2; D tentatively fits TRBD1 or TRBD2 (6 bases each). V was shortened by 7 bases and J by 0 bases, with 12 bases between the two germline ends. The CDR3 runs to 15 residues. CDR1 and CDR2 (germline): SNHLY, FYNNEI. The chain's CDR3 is CASNGGRTNTGELFF. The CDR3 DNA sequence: TGTGCCAGCAATGGGGGGCGTACGAACACCGGGGAGCTGTTTTTT.

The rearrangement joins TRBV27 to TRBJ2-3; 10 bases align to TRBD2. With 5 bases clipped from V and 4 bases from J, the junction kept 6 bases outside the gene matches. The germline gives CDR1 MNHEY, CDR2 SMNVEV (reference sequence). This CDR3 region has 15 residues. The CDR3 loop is CASSPTSGASDTQYF. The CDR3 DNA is TGTGCCAGCAGTCCAACTAGCGGGGCGTCAGATACGCAGTATTTT.

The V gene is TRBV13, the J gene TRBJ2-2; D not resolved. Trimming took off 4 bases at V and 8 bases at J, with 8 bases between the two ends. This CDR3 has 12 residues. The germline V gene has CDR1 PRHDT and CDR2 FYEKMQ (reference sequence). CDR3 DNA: TGTGCCAGCAGCTGGGCGGCAGGGGAGCTGTTTTTT. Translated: CASSWAAGELFF.

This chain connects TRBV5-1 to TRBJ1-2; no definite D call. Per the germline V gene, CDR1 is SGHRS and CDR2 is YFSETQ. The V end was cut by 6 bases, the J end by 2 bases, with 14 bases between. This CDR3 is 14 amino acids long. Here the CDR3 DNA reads TGCGCCAGCACCGCGACGGCCGGAAACTATGGCTACACCTTC. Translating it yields CASTATAGNYGYTF.

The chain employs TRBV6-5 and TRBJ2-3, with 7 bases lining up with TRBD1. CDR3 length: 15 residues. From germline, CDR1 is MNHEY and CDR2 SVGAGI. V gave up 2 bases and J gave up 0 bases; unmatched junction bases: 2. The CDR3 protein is CASSYGTASTDTQYF. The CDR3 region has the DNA TGTGCCAGCAGTTACGGGACAGCTAGCACAGATACGCAGTATTTT.

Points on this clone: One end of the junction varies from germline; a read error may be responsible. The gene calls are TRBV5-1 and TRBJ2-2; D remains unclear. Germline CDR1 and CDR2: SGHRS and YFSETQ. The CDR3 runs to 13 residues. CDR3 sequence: CASSLANTGELFF. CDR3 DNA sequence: TGCGCCAGCAGCTTGGCGAATACCGGGGAGCTGTTTTTT.